Detailed here is one T cell receptor beta chain. Its antigen is unidentified. This entry is derived from a study of T cell responses to AZD1222 COVID-19 vaccine. General observations from the study: Donors skewed white British and female; clonal diversity was possibly underestimated. Baseline seropositives among AZD1222 recipients totaled only 5 to 7.

Profiled with immunoSEQ multiplex PCR; TCRdb holds only in-frame clones, not every one. The sample records approximately 150,000 clones, 75% to 90% being singletons. This CDR3 is built from 15 residues. The germline V gene encodes CDR1 LGHDT and CDR2 YNNKEL (reference sequence). V lost 1 base, J lost 4 bases, and 4 bases stayed unmatched. This TCR was recovered from an adult in good health. J is TRBJ2-7 and V is TRBV3-1 (or the pseudogene TRBV3-2); 10 bases align to TRBD1. This specimen consisted of peripheral blood, obtained on day 0 of AZD1222 vaccination. DNA of the CDR3: TGTGCCAGCAGCCAAGGGAGGACAGGGGGGTACGAGCAGTACTTC. Translation: CASSQGRTGGYEQYF.